This T cell receptor beta chain originates from a study of Graves' ophthalmopathy and Graves' hyperthyroidism. Details on this clonotype: The junction differs from germline at one of its ends, possibly a read error.

Investigators amplified TCR beta CDR3 regions from RNA transcripts. An opening RT-PCR round employed HTBI primers and preceded a second-round multiplex PCR. TCRdb re-derived calls from the multiplex PCR reads in MiXCR, one entry per CDR3 protein. This table has roughly 500,000 distinct CDR3 sequences, about 15% appearing once. This TCR was recovered from a woman aged 30 to 39 with Graves' ophthalmopathy. Source material: blood.

CDR3 DNA: TGTGCCATCAGTCGGCAGGGGTGGAACGGGGATCTGTTTTTT. Protein sequence: CAISRQGWNGDLFF. This sequence joins TRBV10-3 and TRBJ2-2; D is perhaps TRBD1 (6 bases). Germline values: CDR1 ENHRY, CDR2 SYGVKD. The CDR3 is 14 residues long.